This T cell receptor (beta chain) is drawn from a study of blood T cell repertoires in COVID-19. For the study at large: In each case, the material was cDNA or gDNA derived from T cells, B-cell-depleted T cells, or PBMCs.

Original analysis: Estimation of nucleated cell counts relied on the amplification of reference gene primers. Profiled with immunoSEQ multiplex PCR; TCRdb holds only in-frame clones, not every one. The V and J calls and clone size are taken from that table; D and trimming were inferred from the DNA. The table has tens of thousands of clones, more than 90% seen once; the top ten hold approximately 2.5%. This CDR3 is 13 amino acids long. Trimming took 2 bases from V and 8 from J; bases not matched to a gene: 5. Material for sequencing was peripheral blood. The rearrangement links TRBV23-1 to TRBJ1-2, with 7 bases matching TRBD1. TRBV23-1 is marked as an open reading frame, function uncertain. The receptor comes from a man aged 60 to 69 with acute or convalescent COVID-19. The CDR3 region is CASSQPRGHGYTF. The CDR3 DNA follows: TGCGCCAGCAGTCAACCGAGGGGGCACGGCTACACCTTC.